This entry describes one T cell receptor (beta chain). Germline V gene data show CDR1 as KGHSH and CDR2 as LQKENI. Trimming removed 4 bases from V and 6 bases from J, with 11 bases in between. This CDR3 has 13 amino acids. Generated by immunoSEQ multiplex PCR, the TCRdb table keeps only in-frame clones and is missing some. The sample records about 2.3 million clones, 80% to 95% being singletons. These data belong to a study of shared clonotypes between healthy human individuals. The sequenced material came from naive CD4+ T cells from PBMCs. Specified subset: CD45RA+ positively selected. The V and J genes are TRBV18 and TRBJ2-3; no definite D call. The receptor was isolated from a man between 18 and 29 years old in good health. Some clones in this sample may be carry-over from other donors' samples. In DNA, the CDR3 is TGTGCCAGCTCACAACCGGGCGTCGATACGCAGTATTTT. Translation gives CASSQPGVDTQYF.